One T cell receptor beta chain is described in this entry. Its binding antigen is unknown. One base away there is no much larger clone; base qualities are not given. CDR1 LNHDA and CDR2 SQIVND were looked up in the germline V gene (reference sequence). The CDR3 spans 14 residues, from the cysteine through the phenylalanine. The CDR3 DNA has 42 bases and is translated from base 1. Deletion took 4 bases off V and 4 bases off J, with a span of 14 bases between the germline ends. This specimen belongs to a study of cytomegalovirus exposure and HLA in healthy donors (TCRdb year 2017). For the wider study: A later analysis indicated that the 110 or so validation repertoires were generated on the platform also employed for the 700 or so repertoires of the first cohort. The study was designed to test whether signatures of past pathogen exposure could be identified by cataloging public T cell receptors. High-throughput TCR immunosequencing, statistical association of individual TCRs with disease status, and machine learning were combined to predict cytomegalovirus infection status. A separate validation cohort of more than 100 different subjects was used in addition to the approximately 640-subject first cohort.

General conclusions and limits of the study: It was suggested by the authors that the approach could potentially be generalized to other disease states and immunological phenotypes. Cytomegalovirus status was reported to be diagnosed by the classifier with high specificity and sensitivity in both the original and validation cohorts. The study listed 170 or so TCR beta chains as associated with cytomegalovirus. A later analysis had no HLA typing for the validation cohort, so co-occurrence there was scored across all 130 or so repertoires. In vitro tests confirmed that three of the cytomegalovirus-associated TCR beta chains recognize cytomegalovirus antigens. Of the cluster scores, roughly 95% were above 0 in a later analysis, which found that TCRs clustered in the first cohort also tended to co-occur in the approximately 130 validation repertoires. Across donors, most TCR sequences were observed very rarely, whereas some public TCRs were present in many individuals.

The method behind the library was the immunoSEQ multiplex PCR assay. In the paper's pipeline: A statistical classification framework was developed to diagnose cytomegalovirus status using the catalog of TCR beta chain sequences. Held by TCRdb, this immuneACCESS table contains in-frame sequences only and omits some clones. Under half of the omission traces to an unresolved V gene where checked; the cause of the rest is unknown. Clonal size and the V and J genes are those of that table, whereas D and trimming came from the DNA. The sample contains 150,000 to 200,000 clones, about nine tenths of them found a single time. The ten largest clones take up 10% of the sample. The donors were included in the validation cohort of roughly 130 subjects, a group kept apart from the approximately 690-subject first cohort.

Sample: PBMCs. The sequence came from a woman under 30 in good health and CMV-seropositive. The chain joins TRBV19 to TRBJ2-7; perhaps TRBD1 is the D gene, with 6 bases matching. CDR3 region: CASSTTGHTYEQYF. The DNA is as follows: TGTGCCAGTAGTACCACGGGACATACTTACGAGCAGTACTTC. Supplemented by the reference TRBV19 and TRBJ2-7 proteins around the CDR3, the complete variable domain is DGGITQSPKYLFRKEGQNVTLSCEQNLNHDAMYWYRQDPGQGLRLIYYSQIVNDFQKGDIAEGYSVSREKKESFPLTVTSAQKNPTAFYLCASSTTGHTYEQYFGPGTRLTVT.